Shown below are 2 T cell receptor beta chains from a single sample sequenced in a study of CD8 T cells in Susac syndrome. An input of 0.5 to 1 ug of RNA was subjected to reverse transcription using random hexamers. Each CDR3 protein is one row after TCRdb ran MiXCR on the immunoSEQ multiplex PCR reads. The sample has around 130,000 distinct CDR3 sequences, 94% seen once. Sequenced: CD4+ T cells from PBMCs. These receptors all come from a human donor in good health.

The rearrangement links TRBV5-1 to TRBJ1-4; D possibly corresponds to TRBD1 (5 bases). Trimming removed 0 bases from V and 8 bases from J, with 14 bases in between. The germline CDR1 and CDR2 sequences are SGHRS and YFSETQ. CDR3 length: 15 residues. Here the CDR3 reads CASSLARGLPEKLFF. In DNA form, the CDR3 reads TGCGCCAGCAGCTTGGCCCGGGGGTTACCGGAAAAACTGTTTTTT.

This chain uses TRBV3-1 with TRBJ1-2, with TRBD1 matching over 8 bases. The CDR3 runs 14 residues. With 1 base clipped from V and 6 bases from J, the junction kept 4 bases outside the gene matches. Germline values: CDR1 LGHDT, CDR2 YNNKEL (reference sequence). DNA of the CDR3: TGTGCCAGCAGCCAAGGGCAGGGGGCGAATGGCTACACCTTC. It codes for CASSQGQGANGYTF. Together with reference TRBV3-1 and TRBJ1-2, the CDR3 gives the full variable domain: DTAVSQTPKYLVTQMGNDKSIKCEQNLGHDTMYWYKQDSKKFLKIMFSYNNKELIINETVPNRFSPKSPDKAHLNLHINSLELGDSAVYFCASSQGQGANGYTFGSGTRLTVV.